This TCR beta chain was retrieved from a study of radiation and T cells in renal cell carcinoma. General study findings and limits: From baseline, blood top tumor clonotypes peaked at 2 weeks post-radiation.

Remarks on this clone: Its matching antigen is unknown.

Profiled with immunoSEQ multiplex PCR; TCRdb holds only in-frame clones, not every one. Altogether 80,000 or so clones are present, 80% to 90% being singletons, with the ten largest covering over 5.5%. Germline V CDR1 and CDR2: SNHLY, FYNNEI. V lost 2 bases and J 2 bases, leaving 10 bases between the germline ends. CDR3 length equals 16 residues. The sample's time point: blood 4 weeks post-SBRT, at nephrectomy. Described treatment: 15 Gy SBRT to primary tumor, nephrectomy 4 weeks later. This renal cell carcinoma was of the clear cell type. Here the sequenced sample was blood, taken from a patient whose treatment included radiotherapy and nephrectomy. The clonotype originates from a woman in her 70s with renal cell carcinoma. The rearrangement uses TRBV2 and TRBJ1-6; maybe TRBD1 (6 bases). The DNA for the CDR3 is TGTGCCAGCAGTGAATCCAGGGGCGCCTATAATTCACCCCTCCACTTT. Encoded protein: CASSESRGAYNSPLHF.